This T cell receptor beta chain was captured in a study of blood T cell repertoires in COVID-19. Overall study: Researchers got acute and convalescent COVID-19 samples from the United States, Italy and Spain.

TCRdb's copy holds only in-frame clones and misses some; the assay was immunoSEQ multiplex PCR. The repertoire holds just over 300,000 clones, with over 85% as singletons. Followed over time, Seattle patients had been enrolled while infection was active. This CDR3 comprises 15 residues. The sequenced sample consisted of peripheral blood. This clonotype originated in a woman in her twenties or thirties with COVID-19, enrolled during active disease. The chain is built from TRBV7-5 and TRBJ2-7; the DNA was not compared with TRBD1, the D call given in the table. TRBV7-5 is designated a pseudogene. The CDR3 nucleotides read TGTGTCAGAAGCTTAGAAGGGGCCCTAACCTACGAGCAGTACTTC. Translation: CVRSLEGALTYEQYF.